This T cell receptor beta chain originates from a study of blood T cell repertoires in COVID-19. Whole-study context: The United States, Italy and Spain were the sources of the acute and convalescent COVID-19 samples. The analysed material was cDNA or gDNA that came from T cells, B-cell-depleted T cells, or PBMCs.

TCRdb's table, derived via immunoSEQ multiplex PCR, lists solely in-frame clones and lacks some. Of roughly 100,000 clones listed, 90% are singletons. Germline CDR1 reads SGHRS; CDR2 reads YFSETQ. The CDR3 has 16 residues. The ends were cut back, 4 bases at V and 1 base at J, with 16 bases in the middle. Sequenced: peripheral blood. The V gene is TRBV5-1, the J gene TRBJ2-3, with a possible D match to TRBD2 (7 bases). The sequence was collected from a man aged 45-60 years with acute or convalescent COVID-19. CDR3 nucleotides: TGCGCCAGCAGCCCCCGAGAAGGGGGGGGCACAGATACGCAGTATTTT. Translating it yields CASSPREGGGTDTQYF.